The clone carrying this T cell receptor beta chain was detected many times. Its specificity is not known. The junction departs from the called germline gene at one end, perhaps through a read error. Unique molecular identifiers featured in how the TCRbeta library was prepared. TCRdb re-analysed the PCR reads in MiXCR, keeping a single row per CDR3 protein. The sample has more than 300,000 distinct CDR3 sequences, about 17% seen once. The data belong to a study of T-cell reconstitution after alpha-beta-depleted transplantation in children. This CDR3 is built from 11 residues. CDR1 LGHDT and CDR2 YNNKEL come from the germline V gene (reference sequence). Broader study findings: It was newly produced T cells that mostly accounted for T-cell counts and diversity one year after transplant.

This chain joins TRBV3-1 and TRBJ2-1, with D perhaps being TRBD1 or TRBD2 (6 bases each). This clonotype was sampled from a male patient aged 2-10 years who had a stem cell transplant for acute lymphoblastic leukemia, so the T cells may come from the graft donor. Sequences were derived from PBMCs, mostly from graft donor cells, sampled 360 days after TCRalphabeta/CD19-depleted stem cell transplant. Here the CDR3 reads CASSQGGEQFF. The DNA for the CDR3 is TGTGCCAGCAGTCAAGGGGGGGAGCAGTTCTTC.